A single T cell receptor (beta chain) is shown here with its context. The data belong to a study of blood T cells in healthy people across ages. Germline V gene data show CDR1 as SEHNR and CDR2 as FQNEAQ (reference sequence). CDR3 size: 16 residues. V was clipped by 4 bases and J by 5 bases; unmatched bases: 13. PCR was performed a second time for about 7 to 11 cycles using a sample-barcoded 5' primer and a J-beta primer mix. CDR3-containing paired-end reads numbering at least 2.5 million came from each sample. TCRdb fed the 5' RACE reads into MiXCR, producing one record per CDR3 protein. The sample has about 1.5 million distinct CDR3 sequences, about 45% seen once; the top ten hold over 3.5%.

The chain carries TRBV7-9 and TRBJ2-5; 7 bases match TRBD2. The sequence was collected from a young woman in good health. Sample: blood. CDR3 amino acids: CASSYGLGASLETQYF. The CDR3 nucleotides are TGTGCCAGCAGCTATGGACTAGGGGCCTCCCTTGAGACCCAGTACTTC.